The 28 T cell receptor beta chains in this list originate from one sample, sequenced in a study of radiation and T cells in renal cell carcinoma. Treatment: 15 Gy SBRT to primary tumor, nephrectomy 4 weeks later. Some clones are missing from TCRdb's copy, which holds only in-frame ones; the method was immunoSEQ multiplex PCR. Of around 15,000 clones listed, less than 65% were seen once; the top ten hold roughly 27%. The specimen comprised tumor tissue, sampled from a patient whose treatment included radiotherapy and nephrectomy. These receptors came from a woman between 65 and 79 years old with renal cell carcinoma.

The sample holds a few counts of this clone. This chain joins TRBV7-9 and TRBJ1-2, with TRBD1 as a possible D gene (5 bases). CDR3 length: 12 residues. Per germline, CDR1 SEHNR and CDR2 FQNEAQ (reference sequence). Between the trimmed V and J ends, which lost 2 bases and 8 bases, there was a span of 9 bases. Here the CDR3 reads CASSLNEGGYTF. The CDR3 bases are TGTGCCAGCAGCTTAAATGAGGGGGGCTACACCTTC.

V and J are TRBV11-3 and TRBJ2-1; no clear D gene. The CDR3 covers 15 residues. The germline V gene encodes CDR1 SGHNT and CDR2 YENEEA. The ends were cut back, 6 bases at V and 7 bases at J, with 19 bases in the middle. Here the CDR3 DNA reads TGTGCCAGCAGGCAAGGACGGACCCTGGGGAATGAGCAGTTCTTC. This sequence encodes CASRQGRTLGNEQFF. Drawing the rest from reference TRBV11-3 and TRBJ2-1, the complete variable domain is EAGVVQSPRYKIIEKKQPVAFWCNPISGHNTLYWYLQNLGQGPELLIRYENEEAVDDSQLPKDRFSAERLKGVDSTLKIQPAELGDSAVYLCASRQGRTLGNEQFFGPGTRLTVL.

This clone was picked up many times. This chain uses TRBV29-1 with TRBJ1-4; D not resolved. Germline CDR1 reads SQVTM; CDR2 reads ANQGSEA. V lost 4 bases, J lost 8 bases, and 20 bases lay in between. This CDR3 has 15 residues. The CDR3 DNA reads as TGCAGCGTTGGCCCCATTGGGTCAGCGGGCGAAAAACTGTTTTTT. Translation: CSVGPIGSAGEKLFF. The entire variable domain, with the rest obtained from reference TRBV29-1 and TRBJ1-4, is as follows: SAVISQKPSRDICQRGTSLTIQCQVDSQVTMMFWYRQQPGQSLTLIATANQGSEATYESGFVIDKFPISRPNLTFSTLTVSNMSPEDSSIYLCSVGPIGSAGEKLFFGSGTQLSVL.

Note on this clone: Germline is not matched at one junction end, which may reflect a read error. The genes are TRBV6-5 and TRBJ2-7; TRBD2 matches at 11 bases. Germline V gives CDR1 MNHEY, CDR2 SVGAGI. The CDR3 spans 15 residues. The CDR3 is CAISSYSGGAHEQYF. CDR3 coding DNA: TGTGCCATCAGTTCATATAGCGGGGGGGCCCACGAGCAGTACTTC.

This chain uses TRBV29-1 with TRBJ2-1; 8 bases match TRBD2. The CDR3 contains 12 residues. CDR1 is SQVTM and CDR2 is ANQGSEA in the germline V gene. V was pared by 6 bases and J by 8 bases, with 6 bases of the junction left unmatched. CDR3 protein: CSVPGGGYEQFF. CDR3 coding DNA: TGCAGCGTCCCGGGGGGGGGCTATGAGCAGTTCTTC.

The rearrangement links TRBV10-3 to TRBJ2-2; TRBD2 aligns across 9 bases. CDR3 length equals 14 residues. The germline CDR1 and CDR2 sequences are ENHRY and SYGVKD. The V and J ends lost 8 bases and 3 bases, in that order; junction bases with no gene match: 4. This CDR3 is CAIGSGGDTGELFF. CDR3 nucleotides: TGTGCCATCGGTAGCGGGGGTGACACCGGGGAGCTGTTTTTT.

J is TRBJ1-1 and V is TRBV6-5; D gene uncertain. Trimming stripped 2 bases from V and 1 base from J, with 11 bases between. The CDR3 is 15 residues long. Germline V gives CDR1 MNHEY, CDR2 SVGAGI. CDR3 loop: CASSYSGFRNTEAFF. As DNA, the CDR3 is TGTGCCAGCAGTTACAGTGGATTTAGGAACACTGAAGCTTTCTTT.

The genes are TRBV2 and TRBJ1-1; 7 positions match TRBD1. CDR3 length equals 14 residues. The germline gives CDR1 SNHLY, CDR2 FYNNEI. V dropped 5 bases and J dropped 4; count of bases not matched to a gene: 7. CDR3 coding DNA: TGTGCCAGCAGTTGGGACAGACTATTCACTGAAGCTTTCTTT. Amino acid sequence: CASSWDRLFTEAFF. Filled out from reference TRBV2 and TRBJ1-1, the complete variable domain reads EPEVTQTPSHQVTQMGQEVILRCVPISNHLYFYWYRQILGQKVEFLVSFYNNEISEKSEIFDDQFSVERPDGSNFTLKIRSTKLEDSAMYFCASSWDRLFTEAFFGQGTRLTVV.

The rearrangement links TRBV7-8 to TRBJ1-5; the match to TRBD1 covers 7 bases. Germline V gives CDR1 SGHVS, CDR2 FQNEAQ. The CDR3 has 14 amino acids. J gave up 4 bases and V 5 bases, and 5 bases lay outside the gene matches. The CDR3 DNA reads TGTGCCAGCAGCGGGACAGTGGGAAATCAGCCCCAGCATTTT. This encodes CASSGTVGNQPQHF.

The rearrangement joins TRBV4-1 to TRBJ2-1, with 9 bases that match TRBD1. Per the germline V gene, CDR1 is MGHRA and CDR2 is YSYEKL. CDR3 length: 15 residues. Unmatched junction bases numbered 9, after V lost 5 bases and J lost 7 bases. CDR3 amino acids: CASSSPDRGENEQFF. The CDR3 DNA reads TGCGCCAGCAGCTCACCGGACAGGGGAGAAAATGAGCAGTTCTTC.

The rearrangement links TRBV7-2 to TRBJ1-4, with 8 bases fitting TRBD1. CDR3 length: 15 amino acids. The germline V gene encodes CDR1 SGHTA and CDR2 FQGNSA. With 1 base clipped from V and 6 bases from J, the junction kept 4 bases outside the gene matches. The CDR3 region is CASSLEAGGDEKLFF. In nucleotides, the CDR3 is TGTGCCAGCAGCTTAGAAGCAGGGGGCGATGAAAAACTGTTTTTT.

This clone was observed a handful of times. The CDR3 nucleotides read TGTGCCAGCGGGGGCAATCAGCCCCAGCATTTT. Translated, it gives CASGGNQPQHF. The J gene is TRBJ1-5, the V gene TRBV6-6; D gene unclear. The germline gives CDR1 MNHNY, CDR2 SVGAGI (reference sequence). This CDR3 has 11 amino acids. Between the trimmed V and J ends, which lost 8 bases and 2 bases, there was a span of 4 bases.

The table lists this clone with a few counts. The chain carries TRBV5-8 and TRBJ2-1, with D unresolved. Germline CDR1 SGHTS, CDR2 YDEGEE. This CDR3 region has 16 residues. The V end lost 4 bases, the J end lost 5 bases, and 19 bases lay between the germline ends. The CDR3 coding sequence is TGTGCCAGCAGCACGGTAGGGTTCCGACCCGACAATGAGCAGTTCTTC. This gives the protein CASSTVGFRPDNEQFF.

This clone was seen a few times. The chain carries TRBV6-6 and TRBJ2-1; 9 nucleotides line up with TRBD1. Germline V CDR1 and CDR2: MNHNY, SVGAGI (reference sequence). V was pared by 7 bases and J by 8 bases, with 12 bases of the junction left unmatched. The CDR3 length is 15 residues. The DNA for the CDR3 is TGTGCCAGCAAACAATCCCGGGACAGGGTTGATGAGCAGTTCTTC. It translates to CASKQSRDRVDEQFF.

This chain connects TRBV18 to TRBJ1-1; tentative D call: TRBD1 (5 bases). The CDR3 consists of 14 residues. Germline loops: CDR1 KGHSH, CDR2 LQKENI. Trimming left V 0 bases short and J 6 bases short, with 11 bases between. The CDR3 region is CASSPPNGAAEAFF. Written as DNA, the CDR3 is TGTGCCAGCTCACCACCGAATGGGGCGGCTGAAGCTTTCTTT.

J is TRBJ1-5 and V is TRBV27, with TRBD1 identical over 8 bases. CDR1 MNHEY and CDR2 SMNVEV come from the germline V gene (reference sequence). V was pared by 3 bases and J by 3 bases, with 13 bases of the junction left unmatched. The CDR3 loop spans 18 amino acids. CDR3 coding DNA: TGTGCCAGCAGTTTTAGTTTCCCCGGGACAGGAAACAATCAGCCCCAGCATTTT. Protein: CASSFSFPGTGNNQPQHF.

The rearrangement links TRBV19 to TRBJ1-2; D is perhaps TRBD1 (6 bases). V was trimmed by 5 bases and J by 4 bases, leaving 14 bases between them. The CDR3 runs to 14 residues. CDR1 LNHDA and CDR2 SQIVND come from the germline V gene (reference sequence). The CDR3 is CASSPEDSIYGYTF. In DNA, the CDR3 is TGTGCCAGTAGTCCAGAGGACAGCATCTATGGCTACACCTTC. The variable domain in full, with the rest retrieved from reference TRBV19 and TRBJ1-2, is DGGITQSPKYLFRKEGQNVTLSCEQNLNHDAMYWYRQDPGQGLRLIYYSQIVNDFQKGDIAEGYSVSREKKESFPLTVTSAQKNPTAFYLCASSPEDSIYGYTFGSGTRLTVV.

The chain is built from TRBV4-2 and TRBJ2-1; 13 nucleotides match TRBD2. The CDR3 extends over 17 amino acids. Germline V gene sequence: CDR1 LGHNA, CDR2 YNFKEQ. V lost 4 bases, J lost 8 bases, and 11 bases stayed unmatched. The CDR3: CASSPPKGTSGTDEQFF. The CDR3, as DNA: TGTGCCAGCAGCCCCCCGAAGGGGACTAGCGGGACCGATGAGCAGTTCTTC.

The CDR3 DNA is TGTGCCAGCAGCTTAGACTTAGAGGCCTACGCAATAAATCAGCCCCAGCATTTT. It codes for CASSLDLEAYAINQPQHF. The chain couples TRBV7-6 to TRBJ1-5, with unresolved D. V was clipped by 1 base and J by 4 bases, with 20 bases between them. The CDR3 totals 18 residues. Germline CDR1 reads SGHVS; CDR2 reads FNYEAQ. Combining the CDR3 with reference TRBV7-6 and TRBJ1-5 gives the whole variable domain GAGVSQSPRYKVTKRGQDVALRCDPISGHVSLYWYRQALGQGPEFLTYFNYEAQQDKSGLPNDRFSAERPEGSISTLTIQRTEQRDSAMYRCASSLDLEAYAINQPQHFGDGTRLSIL.

The chain recombines TRBV4-2 with TRBJ1-2; perhaps TRBD1 as D (5 bases). CDR3 length: 14 amino acids. CDR1 LGHNA and CDR2 YNFKEQ come from the germline V gene. V lost 5 bases, J lost 2 bases, and 12 bases lay in between. CDR3 region: CASSLYDSNYGYTF. The CDR3 nucleotides are TGTGCCAGCAGCTTATATGACAGCAACTATGGCTACACCTTC.

V gene TRBV29-1 combines with J gene TRBJ2-1; D is tentatively TRBD1 or TRBD2 (5 bases each). This CDR3 has 15 amino acids. Trimming left V 3 bases short and J 1 base short, with 13 bases between. CDR1 SQVTM and CDR2 ANQGSEA come from the germline V gene. CDR3 DNA: TGCAGCGTTGATCCGGGATCAGGGTCCTACAATGAGCAGTTCTTC. Translated: CSVDPGSGSYNEQFF.

The chain is built from TRBV5-6 and TRBJ1-1; D is unresolved. Trimming took 4 bases from V and 5 from J, leaving 21 bases between them. Germline values: CDR1 SGHDT, CDR2 YYEEEE. CDR3 length: 16 amino acids. DNA for the CDR3: TGTGCCAGCAGCCACCTCCAGGCGACATTGAGTACTGAAGCTTTCTTT. Its translation: CASSHLQATLSTEAFF.

The CDR3 loop is CASSSGGGANVLTF. The DNA of the CDR3 is TGTGCCAGCAGTTCGGGTGGTGGGGCCAACGTCCTGACTTTC. The rearrangement uses TRBV27 and TRBJ2-6; D remains unclear. Germline assignment: CDR1 MNHEY and CDR2 SMNVEV (reference sequence). V was pared by 4 bases and J by 3 bases, with 7 bases between. This CDR3 region has 14 residues.

The chain recombines TRBV5-1 with TRBJ1-2; 8 positions agree with TRBD1. In germline, CDR1 is SGHRS, CDR2 YFSETQ. CDR3 length equals 15 residues. Trimming removed 0 bases from V and 8 bases from J; junction bases left unmatched: 9. The CDR3 nucleotides are TGCGCCAGCAGCTTGGACGGGCAGGGGGCTGGAGGCTACACCTTC. Translating gives CASSLDGQGAGGYTF.

The gene calls are TRBV14 and TRBJ2-1; perhaps TRBD1 as D (6 bases). Between the trimmed V and J ends, which lost 1 base and 7 bases, there was a span of 17 bases. The CDR3 has 16 residues. The germline V gene encodes CDR1 SGHDN and CDR2 FVKESK. CDR3 nucleotide sequence: TGTGCCAGCAGCCAAGTAGCCCAGGGGTATGGGAATGAGCAGTTCTTC. Residues: CASSQVAQGYGNEQFF.

This chain connects TRBV2 to TRBJ2-3; 9 bases line up with TRBD1. V was pared by 5 bases and J by 5 bases, with 8 bases of the junction left unmatched. This CDR3 spans 15 amino acids. Germline loops: CDR1 SNHLY, CDR2 FYNNEI. The CDR3 is CASSYRGRGVDTQYF. The CDR3 DNA is TGTGCCAGCAGTTACAGGGGGCGCGGGGTAGATACGCAGTATTTT.

The rearrangement joins TRBV5-4 to TRBJ1-6; D is possibly TRBD1 (6 bases). CDR1 SGHNT and CDR2 YYREEE come from the germline V gene (reference sequence). CDR3 size: 15 residues. The germline V and J ends were trimmed by 0 bases and 4 bases, with 8 bases remaining between them. The CDR3 spells CASSLDGQYNSPLHF. CDR3 nucleotides: TGTGCCAGCAGCTTGGACGGACAGTATAATTCACCCCTCCACTTT.

This chain links TRBV29-1 with TRBJ2-2; D may correspond to TRBD1 or TRBD2 (6 bases each). The CDR3 loop spans 13 amino acids. The germline V gene has CDR1 SQVTM and CDR2 ANQGSEA. Trimming shortened V by 3 bases and J by 4 bases, and 9 bases separated the two germline ends. CDR3 sequence (DNA): TGCAGCGTTGACGGAGGGGGCACCGGGGAGCTGTTTTTT. It translates to CSVDGGGTGELFF.